This T cell receptor (beta chain) was profiled in a study of blood T cell repertoires in COVID-19. As for the study in general: Samples came from the United States, Italy and Spain, spanning acute and convalescent COVID-19.

Study processing details: Reference gene primers were amplified, and this amplification served to estimate nucleated cell counts. Method: immunoSEQ multiplex PCR; TCRdb's copy keeps in-frame clones and lacks some. The DNA was the basis for D and trimming; V, J and clone size are from that table. The repertoire holds some 48,000 clones, with 87% as singletons. Germline V gene data show CDR1 as SQVTM and CDR2 as ANQGSEA. Trimming removed 4 bases at V and 7 bases at J, with 16 bases between. This CDR3 has 13 amino acids. Sequences were obtained from peripheral blood. This receptor was identified in a woman older than 75 in a cohort sampled during active or convalescent COVID-19. The chain recombines TRBV29-1 with TRBJ1-2; D may be TRBD1 (6 bases). CDR3 sequence: CSVAGATMSGYTF. CDR3 in DNA: TGCAGCGTTGCAGGGGCCACAATGTCTGGCTACACCTTC.